This T cell receptor beta chain was identified in a study of CD8+ T cells in alopecia areata. CD4+ and CD8+ T cells were sorted from PBMCs stained for CD3, CD4 and CD8. As concerns this clone: What it recognizes is unknown.

General study results and limits: It was lesional scalp, especially alopecia totalis/universalis, that showed higher clonality than normal scalp.

Per germline, CDR1 PRHDT and CDR2 FYEKMQ (reference sequence). J was trimmed by 2 bases and V by 2 bases; bases with no gene match: 2. The length of the CDR3 is 14 residues. cDNA serving as the sequencing template came from extracted, reverse transcribed RNA. Clones were read by immunoSEQ multiplex PCR, and TCRdb kept only the in-frame ones, dropping some. The sample has 110,000 to 150,000 clones, about two thirds seen once; the top ten hold just over 35%. The chain combines TRBV13 with TRBJ2-7, with TRBD2 matching over 8 bases. Sequenced material: CD8+ T cells sorted from blood. This TCR derives from a human donor in good health. CDR3 in DNA: TGTGCCAGCAGCTTAAGCGGGAGCCCCTACGAGCAGTACTTC. Translating gives CASSLSGSPYEQYF.